This T cell receptor beta chain was identified during a study of T cell repertoires in cytomegalovirus infection. V gave up 6 bases and J gave up 7 bases; unmatched junction bases: 12. CDR1 and CDR2 from the germline V gene are SGHTA and FQGTGA. This CDR3 comprises 16 residues. Each CDR3 protein is one row after TCRdb ran MiXCR on the reads. The repertoire holds approximately 190,000 distinct CDR3 sequences, with roughly 28% as singletons. The V gene is TRBV7-3, the J gene TRBJ2-1, with 10 bases that match TRBD1. The sequence was collected from a human donor in good health (CMV status not recorded). Some clones in this sample may be carry-over from other donors' samples. Sequenced: PBMCs. CDR3 in amino acids: CASSREVGQGWNEQFF. Here the CDR3 DNA reads TGTGCCAGCAGTCGAGAAGTGGGACAGGGGTGGAATGAGCAGTTCTTC.